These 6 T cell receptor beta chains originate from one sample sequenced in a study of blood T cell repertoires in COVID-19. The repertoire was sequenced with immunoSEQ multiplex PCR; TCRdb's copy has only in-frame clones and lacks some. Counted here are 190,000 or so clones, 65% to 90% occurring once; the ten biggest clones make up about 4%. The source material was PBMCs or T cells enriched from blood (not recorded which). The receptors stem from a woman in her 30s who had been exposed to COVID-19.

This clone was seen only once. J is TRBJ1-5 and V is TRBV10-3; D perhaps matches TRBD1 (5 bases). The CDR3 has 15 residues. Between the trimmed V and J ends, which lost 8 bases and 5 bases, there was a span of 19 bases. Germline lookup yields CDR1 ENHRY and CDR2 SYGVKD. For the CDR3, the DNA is TGTGCCATCGGGGGGAACGGGCCGGGCTATCAGCCCCAGCATTTT. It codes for CAIGGNGPGYQPQHF.

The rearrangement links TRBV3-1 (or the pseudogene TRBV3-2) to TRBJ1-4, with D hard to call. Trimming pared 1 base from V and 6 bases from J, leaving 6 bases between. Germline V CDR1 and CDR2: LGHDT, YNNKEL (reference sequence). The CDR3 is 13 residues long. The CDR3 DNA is TGTGCCAGCAGCCAAGTACTTCATGAAAAACTGTTTTTT. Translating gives CASSQVLHEKLFF.

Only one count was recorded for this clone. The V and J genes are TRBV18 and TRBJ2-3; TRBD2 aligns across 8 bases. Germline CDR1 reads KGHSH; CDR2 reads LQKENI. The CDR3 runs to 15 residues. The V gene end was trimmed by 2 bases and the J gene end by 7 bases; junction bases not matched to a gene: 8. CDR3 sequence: CASSPTAGDANTQYF. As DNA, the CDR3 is TGTGCCAGCTCACCAACAGCGGGGGATGCAAATACGCAGTATTTT.

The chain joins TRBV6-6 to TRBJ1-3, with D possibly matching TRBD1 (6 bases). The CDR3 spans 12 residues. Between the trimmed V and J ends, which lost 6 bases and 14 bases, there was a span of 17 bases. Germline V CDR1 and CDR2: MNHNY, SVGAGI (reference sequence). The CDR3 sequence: CASRTESGDLYF. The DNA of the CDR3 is TGTGCCAGCAGAACCGAATCAGGGGATTTATATTTT.

Written as DNA, the CDR3 is TGCGCCAGCAGTGACCCAGCGGGGGGGCCGTCCGGGGAGCTGTTTTTT. It encodes CASSDPAGGPSGELFF. The J gene is TRBJ2-2, the V gene TRBV10-1; 10 bases line up with TRBD2. Per the germline V gene, CDR1 is WNHNN and CDR2 is SYGVQD (reference sequence). V lost 3 bases, J lost 6 bases, and 7 bases stayed unmatched. This CDR3 comprises 16 residues.

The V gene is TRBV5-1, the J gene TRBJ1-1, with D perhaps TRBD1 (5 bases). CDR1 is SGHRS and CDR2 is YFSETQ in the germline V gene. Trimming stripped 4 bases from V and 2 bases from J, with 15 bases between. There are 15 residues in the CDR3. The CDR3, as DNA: TGCGCCAGCAGCCCTCCCACAGGATTAAACACTGAAGCTTTCTTT. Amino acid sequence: CASSPPTGLNTEAFF.